The entry below gives a single TCR beta chain sequence along with its context. Which antigen it targets is not known. No per-base quality is available; no much larger clone lies one base away. The library was obtained by the immunoSEQ multiplex PCR assay. Following the manufacturer's protocol, the hsTCRB Kit was used to amplify rearranged TCR beta chain sequences. TCRB libraries were sequenced on an Illumina MiSeq. On the authors' methods: Demultiplexing, trimming and gene mapping were performed with the kit vendor's proprietary platform. Imported from immuneACCESS, the table was reduced by TCRdb to in-frame sequences with V and J called. These copies leave out some clones; in studies compared against another copy, an unresolved V gene accounts for under half, and the cause of the remainder is not known. V and J calls plus clone size are reproduced from that table; the DNA served to infer D and trimming. This sample lists tens of thousands of clones; around 80% were detected once. The ten largest clones add up to approximately 7.6% of the sample.

Per the publication, the time point label means: week 23, last vaccination. A 20-mer mutant IDH1 peptide at 300 micrograms in Montanide made up each vaccine dose, which was injected subcutaneously together with topical imiquimod. Donors had newly diagnosed WHO grade 3 or 4 IDH1-mutant astrocytomas with loss of nuclear ATRX. The samples were drawn from NOA16, a multicentre, single-arm, open-label phase I trial in Germany that tested a mutant IDH1 peptide vaccine in humans for the first time. Genomic DNA for TCRB sequencing was isolated from EDTA blood with the DNeasy Blood and Tissue Kit. Via the germline V gene (reference sequence), CDR1 is MNHEY and CDR2 SMNVEV. V was cut back by 8 bases and J by 7 bases, leaving a gap of 17 bases between them. The CDR3, from cysteine to phenylalanine, totals 13 residues. Just the 39-base CDR3 DNA is kept, in frame starting at base 1. The data are from a study of a mutant IDH1 vaccine in newly diagnosed glioma (dated by TCRdb to the early 2020s). The study in broad terms: Patients were given eight vaccinations, in weeks 1, 3, 5, 7, 11, 15, 19 and 23, which matched visits V03 through V10. In the chemotherapy-containing groups, vaccination started alongside temozolomide cycles, whereas in patients who had radiotherapy alone it started 4-6 weeks after radiotherapy. Longitudinal TCRB deep sequencing was done for 25 to 30 treated patients, wherever samples were available for exploratory analyses. Of the 25 to 40 patients who were treated, about 60% were male and about 40% were female, and the mean age was around 41 years. Prior to enrollment, standard therapy consisting of radiotherapy alone, temozolomide alone, or radiochemotherapy with temozolomide had been administered to patients, with the combination being received by most patients. Peripheral blood was drawn at six visits: V03 (baseline), V05, V07, V10, V12 and V13. General conclusions and limits of the study: The authors noted that analyses of patient blood samples could not be reproduced because of sample limitations. Vaccine-induced immune responses across multiple MHC alleles were detected in roughly 94% of patients. Pseudoprogression seemed to be unrelated to changes in the top peripheral T cell clonotypes found by TCRB sequencing. Availability determined which PBMC samples were chosen for TCRB deep sequencing.

The V and J genes are TRBV27 and TRBJ1-1; there is no confident call for the D gene. Sample: PBMCs, taken from a glioma patient whose treatment included an IDH1 peptide vaccine. This TCR was sampled from a young woman with glioma. The CDR3 has the sequence CASGRWGKVEAFF. The DNA sequence follows: TGTGCCAGCGGGAGATGGGGAAAGGTTGAAGCTTTCTTT.